These T cell receptor beta chains were read from a single sample in a study of blood T cell repertoires in COVID-19. TCRdb's copy holds only in-frame clones and misses some; the assay was immunoSEQ multiplex PCR. Among 200,000 or so clones, around nine tenths were seen once, and the ten largest hold 3% to 3.5%. The sequenced material came from peripheral blood. The receptor source for this set is a man aged 60-69 years with acute or convalescent COVID-19. CDR3s leave out the opening cysteine and the closing phenylalanine or tryptophan. The order of the fields is V gene, J gene, clone size, CDR3 protein. Clone size is not always given. Where it is, it says once, few, many or a class for expanded clones.

V: TRBV6-5
J: TRBJ2-1
size: NA
CDR3: ASRKGEPYNEQF

V: TRBV19
J: TRBJ1-4
size: NA
CDR3: ASSIQGAKSLKLF

V: TRBV7-3
J: TRBJ1-1
size: NA
CDR3: ASSLHLNTEAF

V: TRBV20-1
J: TRBJ1-1
size: NA
CDR3: SASAREGQGSGTEAF

V: TRBV18
J: TRBJ2-3
size: NA
CDR3: ASSNVGREDTQY

V: TRBV19
J: TRBJ2-3
size: NA
CDR3: ASSPTSGSTDTQY

V: TRBV7-3
J: TRBJ2-6
size: NA
CDR3: ASGSVGANVLT

V: TRBV19
J: TRBJ1-1
size: NA
CDR3: ASSPTGSGNTEAF

V: TRBV3-1/TRBV3-2
J: TRBJ2-3
size: NA
CDR3: ASSPEKSWGGPPDTQY

V: TRBV14
J: TRBJ2-3
size: few
CDR3: ASSQDWGLGTQY

V: TRBV6-5
J: TRBJ1-3
size: NA
CDR3: ASSTGQGGGNTIY

V: TRBV9
J: TRBJ1-6
size: once
CDR3: ASSVVGAGGPSGANSPLH

V: TRBV4-3
J: TRBJ2-1
size: NA
CDR3: ASSQGGGGAYEQF

V: TRBV18
J: TRBJ2-5
size: NA
CDR3: ASSPTEETQY

V: TRBV2
J: TRBJ2-5
size: NA
CDR3: ASRRQESEQETQY

V: TRBV12-2
J: TRBJ2-2
size: NA
CDR3: ASRPLKGSGGANTGELF

V: TRBV5-1
J: TRBJ1-1
size: NA
CDR3: ASTQQPQENTEAF

V: TRBV5-1
J: TRBJ2-2
size: NA
CDR3: ASSPSGGAGYTGELF

V: TRBV5-6
J: TRBJ1-2
size: NA
CDR3: ASSSSRGAWYGYT

V: TRBV7-3
J: TRBJ2-1
size: NA
CDR3: ASSLYSGGEYNEQF

V: TRBV28
J: TRBJ2-7
size: NA
CDR3: ASSPPGQGSYEQY

V: TRBV5-4
J: TRBJ2-5
size: NA
CDR3: ASSPGTAQETQY

V: TRBV5-4
J: TRBJ2-5
size: NA
CDR3: ASSTGGGAGQETQY

V: TRBV9
J: TRBJ1-2
size: many
CDR3: ASSVAFGANYGYT

V: TRBV12-3/TRBV12-4
J: TRBJ2-5
size: NA
CDR3: ASSYGQGSRGY

V: TRBV2
J: TRBJ2-3
size: NA
CDR3: ASRDTSGGVDTDTQY

V: TRBV7-3
J: TRBJ2-2
size: once
CDR3: ASSPPGNTGELF

V: TRBV11-2
J: TRBJ2-7
size: once
CDR3: ASSLVDSSYEQY

V: TRBV3-1/TRBV3-2
J: TRBJ1-1
size: NA
CDR3: ASSGDNRVGWGTEAF

V: TRBV30
J: TRBJ2-5
size: NA
CDR3: AWSVTGSGAETQY

V: TRBV2
J: TRBJ1-2
size: NA
CDR3: ASSDQGIDGYT

V: TRBV7-6
J: TRBJ1-2
size: NA
CDR3: ASSSIYGYT

V: TRBV18
J: TRBJ2-2
size: NA
CDR3: ASSVRDRGQFANTGELF

V: TRBV15
J: TRBJ1-4
size: NA
CDR3: ATSRLTGDVGKLF

V: TRBV2
J: TRBJ2-7
size: few
CDR3: ASMDWGGPREQY

V: TRBV6-5
J: TRBJ1-3
size: NA
CDR3: ASRRGNSGNTIY